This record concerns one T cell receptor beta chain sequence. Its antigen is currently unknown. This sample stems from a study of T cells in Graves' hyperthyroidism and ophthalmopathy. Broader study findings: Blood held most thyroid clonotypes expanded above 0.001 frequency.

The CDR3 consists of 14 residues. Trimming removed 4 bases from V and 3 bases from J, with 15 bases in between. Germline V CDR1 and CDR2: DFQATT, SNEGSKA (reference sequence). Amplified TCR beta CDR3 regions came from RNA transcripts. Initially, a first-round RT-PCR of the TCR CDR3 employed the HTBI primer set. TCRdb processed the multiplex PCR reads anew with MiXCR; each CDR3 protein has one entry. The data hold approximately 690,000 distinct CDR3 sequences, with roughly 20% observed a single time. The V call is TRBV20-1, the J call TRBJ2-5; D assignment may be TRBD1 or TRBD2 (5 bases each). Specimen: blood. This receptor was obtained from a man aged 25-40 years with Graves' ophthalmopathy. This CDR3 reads CSATMVGGEETQYF. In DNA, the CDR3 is TGCAGTGCTACTATGGTTGGGGGAGAAGAGACCCAGTACTTC.